This entry features one TCR beta chain sequence. The data derive from a study of blood T cell repertoires in COVID-19. Sequenced by immunoSEQ multiplex PCR; TCRdb stores in-frame clones only, minus some. In the table there are 150,000 to 200,000 clones, roughly 86% of which are singletons. Germline lookup yields CDR1 ENHRY and CDR2 SYGVKD. The CDR3 extends over 13 amino acids. V trimming: 8 bases; J trimming: 5 bases; junction bases outside the gene matches: 2. The V call is TRBV10-3, the J call TRBJ1-6, with 8 bases aligning to TRBD1. The receptor was derived from a woman over 75 in a cohort sampled during active or convalescent COVID-19. Input material: peripheral blood. The CDR3 region has the DNA TGTGCCATCCGGGACAGGAATAATTCACCCCTCCACTTT. Translated: CAIRDRNNSPLHF.